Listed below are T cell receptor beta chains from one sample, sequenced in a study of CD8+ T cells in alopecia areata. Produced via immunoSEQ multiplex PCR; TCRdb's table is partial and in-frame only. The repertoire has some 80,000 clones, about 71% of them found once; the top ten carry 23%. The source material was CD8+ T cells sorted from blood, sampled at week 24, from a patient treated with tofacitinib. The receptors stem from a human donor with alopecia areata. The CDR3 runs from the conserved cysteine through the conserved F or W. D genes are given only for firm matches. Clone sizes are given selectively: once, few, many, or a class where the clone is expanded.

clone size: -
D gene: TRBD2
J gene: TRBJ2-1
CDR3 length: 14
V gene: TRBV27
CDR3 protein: CASRRLASYNEQFF
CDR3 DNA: TGTGCCAGCCGCCGACTAGCCTCGTACAATGAGCAGTTCTTC

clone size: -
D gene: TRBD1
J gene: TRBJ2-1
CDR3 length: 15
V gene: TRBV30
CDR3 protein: CAWSQGGVQNDEQFF
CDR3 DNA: TGTGCCTGGAGTCAAGGGGGCGTGCAGAACGATGAGCAGTTCTTC

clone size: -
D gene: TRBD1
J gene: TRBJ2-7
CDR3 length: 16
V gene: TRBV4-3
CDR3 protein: CASSQGLGQGTYEQYF
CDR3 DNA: TGCGCCAGCAGCCAAGGCCTCGGACAGGGAACCTACGAGCAGTACTTC

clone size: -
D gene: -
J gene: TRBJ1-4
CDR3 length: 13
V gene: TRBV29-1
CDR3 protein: CSGRTADNEKLFF
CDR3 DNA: TGCAGCGGACGGACAGCTGATAATGAAAAACTGTTTTTT

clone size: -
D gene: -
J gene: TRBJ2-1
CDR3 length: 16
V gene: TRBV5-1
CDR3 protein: CASSPGGAGLDNEQFF
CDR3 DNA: TGCGCCAGCAGCCCTGGTGGGGCGGGACTCGACAATGAGCAGTTCTTC

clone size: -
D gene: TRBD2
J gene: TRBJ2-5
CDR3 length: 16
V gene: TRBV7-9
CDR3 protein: CASSRRTSGTQETQYF
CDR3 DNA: TGTGCCAGCAGCCGTCGGACTAGCGGGACTCAAGAGACCCAGTACTTC

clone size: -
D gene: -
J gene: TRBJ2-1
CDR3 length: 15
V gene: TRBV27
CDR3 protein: CAIGKGHTSYNEQFF
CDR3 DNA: TGTGCTATCGGTAAGGGACATACATCCTACAATGAGCAGTTCTTC

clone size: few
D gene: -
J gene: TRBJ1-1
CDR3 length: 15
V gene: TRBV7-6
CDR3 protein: CASSLVPNFHTEAFF
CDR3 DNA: TGTGCCAGCAGCTTAGTTCCCAATTTTCACACTGAAGCTTTCTTT

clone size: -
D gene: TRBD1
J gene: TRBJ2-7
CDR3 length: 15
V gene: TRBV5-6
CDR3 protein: CASSDAGGELYEQYF
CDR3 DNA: TGTGCCAGCAGCGATGCAGGGGGTGAATTGTACGAGCAGTACTTC

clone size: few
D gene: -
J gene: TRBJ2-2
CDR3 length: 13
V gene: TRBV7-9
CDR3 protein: CASSLGSAGELFF
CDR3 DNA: TGTGCCAGCAGCTTAGGGTCGGCCGGGGAGCTGTTTTTT

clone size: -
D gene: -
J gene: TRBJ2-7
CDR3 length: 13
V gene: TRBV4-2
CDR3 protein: CASSQTTTSRQYF
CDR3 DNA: TGTGCCAGCAGCCAGACTACTACGAGCCGGCAGTACTTC

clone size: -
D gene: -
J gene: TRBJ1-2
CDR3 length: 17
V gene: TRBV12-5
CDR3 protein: CASGLVGVSNSNYGYTF
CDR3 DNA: TGTGCTAGTGGTTTGGTTGGAGTTTCCAACTCAAACTATGGCTACACCTTC

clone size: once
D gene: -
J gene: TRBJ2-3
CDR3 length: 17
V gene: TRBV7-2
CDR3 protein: CASSLAPIARRTDTQYF
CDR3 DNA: TGTGCCAGCAGCTTAGCGCCTATAGCGCGACGCACAGATACGCAGTATTTT

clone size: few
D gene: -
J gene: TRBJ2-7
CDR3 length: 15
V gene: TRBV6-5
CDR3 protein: CASSYEFQGNYEQYF
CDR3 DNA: TGTGCCAGCAGTTACGAGTTCCAGGGAAACTACGAGCAGTACTTC

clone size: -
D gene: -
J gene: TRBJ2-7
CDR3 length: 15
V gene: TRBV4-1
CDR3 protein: CASSQDEGVGVEQYF
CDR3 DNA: TGCGCCAGCAGCCAAGATGAAGGCGTGGGGGTCGAGCAGTACTTC

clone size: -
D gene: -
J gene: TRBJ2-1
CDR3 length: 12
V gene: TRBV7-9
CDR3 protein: CASRLRVNEQFF
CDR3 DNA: TGTGCCAGCAGACTCAGGGTAAATGAGCAGTTCTTC

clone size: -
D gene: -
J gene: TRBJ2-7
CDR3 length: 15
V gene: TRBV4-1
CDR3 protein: CASSQGADPSYEQYF
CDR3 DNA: TGCGCCAGCAGCCAAGGAGCGGACCCCTCCTACGAGCAGTACTTC

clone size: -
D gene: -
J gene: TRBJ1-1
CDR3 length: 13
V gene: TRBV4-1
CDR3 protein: CASSQDVKTEAFF
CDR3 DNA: TGCGCCAGCAGCCAAGATGTGAAGACTGAAGCTTTCTTT

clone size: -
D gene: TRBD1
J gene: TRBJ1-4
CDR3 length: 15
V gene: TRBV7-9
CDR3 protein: CASSITWDRVEKLFF
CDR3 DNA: TGTGCCAGCAGCATAACTTGGGACAGGGTCGAAAAACTGTTTTTT

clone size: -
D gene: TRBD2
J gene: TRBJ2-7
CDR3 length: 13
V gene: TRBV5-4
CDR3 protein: CASSEREFHEQYF
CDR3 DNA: TGTGCCAGCAGCGAGCGGGAGTTTCACGAGCAGTACTTC

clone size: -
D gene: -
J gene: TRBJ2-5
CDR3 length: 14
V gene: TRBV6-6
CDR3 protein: CASSYTTSRETQYF
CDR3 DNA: TGTGCCAGCAGTTACACTACTAGCAGGGAGACCCAGTACTTC

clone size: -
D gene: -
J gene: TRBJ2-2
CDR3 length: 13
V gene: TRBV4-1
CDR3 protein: CASSRQITGELFF
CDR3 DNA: TGCGCCAGCAGTCGACAGATCACCGGGGAGCTGTTTTTT

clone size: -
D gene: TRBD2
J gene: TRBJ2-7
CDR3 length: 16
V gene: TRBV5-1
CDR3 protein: CASKETSGGEAYEQYF
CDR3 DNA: TGCGCCAGCAAAGAGACTAGCGGGGGGGAAGCCTACGAGCAGTACTTC

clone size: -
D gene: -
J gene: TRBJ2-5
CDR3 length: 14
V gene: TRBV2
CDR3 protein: CASRKAGLGETQYF
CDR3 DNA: TGTGCCAGCAGGAAAGCGGGTCTAGGGGAGACCCAGTACTTC

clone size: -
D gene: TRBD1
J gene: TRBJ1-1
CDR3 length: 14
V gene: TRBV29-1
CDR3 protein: CSVLSGTVNTEAFF
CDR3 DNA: TGCAGCGTTCTCTCCGGGACAGTGAACACTGAAGCTTTCTTT

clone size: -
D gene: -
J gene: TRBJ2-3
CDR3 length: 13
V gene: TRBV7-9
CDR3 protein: CASSPARGHTQYF
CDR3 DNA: TGTGCCAGCAGCCCCGCTAGGGGCCATACGCAGTATTTT

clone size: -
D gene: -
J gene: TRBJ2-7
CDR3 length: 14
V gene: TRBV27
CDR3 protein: CASSFQGVGDEQYF
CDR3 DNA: TGTGCCAGCAGTTTTCAGGGAGTCGGGGACGAGCAGTACTTC

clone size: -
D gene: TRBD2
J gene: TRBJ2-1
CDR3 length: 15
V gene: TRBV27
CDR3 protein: CASSSGTNSYNEQFF
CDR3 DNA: TGTGCCAGCAGTTCCGGGACTAACTCCTACAATGAGCAGTTCTTC

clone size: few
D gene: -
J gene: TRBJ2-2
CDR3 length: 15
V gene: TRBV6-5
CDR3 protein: CASSSYQGSTGELFF
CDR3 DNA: TGTGCCAGCAGTTCATACCAGGGATCCACCGGGGAGCTGTTTTTT

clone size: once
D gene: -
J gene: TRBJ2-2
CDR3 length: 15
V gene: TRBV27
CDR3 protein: CASSPDGPNTGELFF
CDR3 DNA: TGTGCCAGCAGTCCCGACGGACCGAACACCGGGGAGCTGTTTTTT

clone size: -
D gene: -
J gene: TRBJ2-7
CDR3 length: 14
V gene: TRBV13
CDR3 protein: CASSTITASYEQYF
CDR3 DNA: TGTGCCAGCAGCACCATCACAGCTTCCTACGAGCAGTACTTC

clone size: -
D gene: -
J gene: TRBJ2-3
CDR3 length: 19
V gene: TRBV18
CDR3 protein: CASSFLRRTRDPGGDTQYF
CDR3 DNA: TGTGCCAGCTCCTTTCTGAGGCGGACAAGGGACCCCGGGGGAGATACGCAGTATTTT

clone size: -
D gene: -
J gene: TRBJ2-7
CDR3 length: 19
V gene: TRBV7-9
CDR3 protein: CASSFTVGQILSGTYEQYF
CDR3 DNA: TGTGCCAGCAGCTTCACCGTAGGACAGATTCTCAGCGGAACCTACGAGCAGTACTTC

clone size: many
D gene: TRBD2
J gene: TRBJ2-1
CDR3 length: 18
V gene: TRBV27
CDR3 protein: CASSLIASGRRSYNEQFF
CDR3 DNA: TGTGCCAGCAGTTTAATAGCTAGCGGGAGAAGGTCCTACAATGAGCAGTTCTTC

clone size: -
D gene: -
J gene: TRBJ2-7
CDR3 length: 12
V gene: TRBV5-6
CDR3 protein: CASSQSSYEQYF
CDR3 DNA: TGTGCCAGCAGTCAGAGCTCCTACGAGCAGTACTTC

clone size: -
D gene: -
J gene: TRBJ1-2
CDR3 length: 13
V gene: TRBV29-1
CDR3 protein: CSATPRANYGYTF
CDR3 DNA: TGCAGCGCAACCCCTAGAGCTAACTATGGCTACACCTTC

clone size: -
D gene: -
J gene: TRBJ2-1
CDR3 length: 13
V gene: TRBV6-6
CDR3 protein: CATHPGPRNEQFF
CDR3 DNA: TGTGCCACCCACCCGGGGCCGAGGAATGAGCAGTTCTTC

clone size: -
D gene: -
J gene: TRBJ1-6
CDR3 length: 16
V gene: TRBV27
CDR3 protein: CASSFGQSSYNSPLHF
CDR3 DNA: TGTGCCAGCAGTTTCGGACAGAGCTCCTATAATTCACCCCTCCACTTT

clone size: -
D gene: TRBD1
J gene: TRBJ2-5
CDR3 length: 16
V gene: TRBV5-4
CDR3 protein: CASRSGTGDLQETQYF
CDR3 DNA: TGTGCCAGCAGATCTGGGACAGGGGATCTCCAAGAGACCCAGTACTTC

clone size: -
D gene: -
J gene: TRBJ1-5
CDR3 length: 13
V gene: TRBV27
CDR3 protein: CASSLGTNQPQHF
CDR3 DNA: TGTGCCAGCAGTTTGGGCACCAATCAGCCCCAGCATTTT

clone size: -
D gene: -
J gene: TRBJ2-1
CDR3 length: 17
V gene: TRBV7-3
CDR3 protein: CASSPKVLAGADNEQFF
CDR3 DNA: TGTGCCAGCAGCCCCAAGGTACTTGCGGGGGCCGACAATGAGCAGTTCTTC

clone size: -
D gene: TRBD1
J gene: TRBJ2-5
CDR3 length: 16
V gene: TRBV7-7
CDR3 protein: CASSLYPRQGEETQYF
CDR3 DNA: TGTGCCAGCAGCTTATATCCTCGACAGGGTGAAGAGACCCAGTACTTC

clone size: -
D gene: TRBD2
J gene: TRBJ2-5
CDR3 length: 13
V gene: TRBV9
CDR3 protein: CASSVGTGGAQYF
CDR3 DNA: TGTGCCAGCAGCGTAGGGACGGGGGGGGCCCAGTACTTC

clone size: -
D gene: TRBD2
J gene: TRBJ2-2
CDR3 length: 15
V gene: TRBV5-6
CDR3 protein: CASSPEGGRAGELFF
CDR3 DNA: TGTGCCAGCAGCCCGGAGGGCGGGAGGGCCGGGGAGCTGTTTTTT

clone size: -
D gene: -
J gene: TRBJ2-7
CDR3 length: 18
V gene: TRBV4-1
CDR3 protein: CASSQASTGARGGYEQYF
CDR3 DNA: TGCGCCAGCAGCCAAGCCTCGACAGGCGCGAGGGGAGGATACGAGCAGTACTTC

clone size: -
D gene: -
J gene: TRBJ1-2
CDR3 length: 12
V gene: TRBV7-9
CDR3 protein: CASRRWAGGYTF
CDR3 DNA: TGTGCCAGCAGGCGGTGGGCGGGCGGCTACACCTTC

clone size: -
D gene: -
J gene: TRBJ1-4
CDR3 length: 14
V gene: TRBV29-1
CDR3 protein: CSGGFGGVDEKLFF
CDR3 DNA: TGCAGCGGCGGCTTCGGGGGCGTAGATGAAAAACTGTTTTTT

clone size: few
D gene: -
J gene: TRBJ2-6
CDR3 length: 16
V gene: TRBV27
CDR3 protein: CASSLGPSSGANVLTF
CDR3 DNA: TGTGCCAGCAGTTTAGGACCAAGCTCTGGGGCCAACGTCCTGACTTTC

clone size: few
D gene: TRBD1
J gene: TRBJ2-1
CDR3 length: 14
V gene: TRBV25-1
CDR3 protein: CASSPGQENNEQFF
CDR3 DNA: TGTGCCAGCAGCCCCGGACAGGAGAACAATGAGCAGTTCTTC

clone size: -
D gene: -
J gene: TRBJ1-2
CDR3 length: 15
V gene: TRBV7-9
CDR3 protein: CASSPPVFRTYGYTF
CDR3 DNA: TGTGCCAGCAGCCCCCCTGTATTCCGGACCTATGGCTACACCTTC

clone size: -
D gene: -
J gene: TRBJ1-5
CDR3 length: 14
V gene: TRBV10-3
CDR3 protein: CAISEEGRDQPQHF
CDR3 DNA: TGTGCCATCAGTGAAGAGGGTCGGGATCAGCCCCAGCATTTT

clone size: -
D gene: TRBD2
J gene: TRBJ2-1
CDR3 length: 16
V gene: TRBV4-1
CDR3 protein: CASSQGHTSGYNEQFF
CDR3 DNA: TGCGCCAGCAGCCAAGGCCATACTAGCGGGTACAATGAGCAGTTCTTC

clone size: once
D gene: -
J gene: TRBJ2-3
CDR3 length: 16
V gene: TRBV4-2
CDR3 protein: CASSQDTEQGTDTQYF
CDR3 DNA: TGTGCCAGCAGCCAAGATACTGAACAGGGCACAGATACGCAGTATTTT

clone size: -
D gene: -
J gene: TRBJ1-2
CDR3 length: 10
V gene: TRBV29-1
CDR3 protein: CSVRDNGYTF
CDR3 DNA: TGCAGCGTGCGGGACAACGGCTACACCTTC

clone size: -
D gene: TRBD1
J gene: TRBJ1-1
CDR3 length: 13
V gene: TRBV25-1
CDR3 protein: CASGDRQVTEAFF
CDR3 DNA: TGTGCCAGCGGGGACAGACAGGTCACTGAAGCTTTCTTT

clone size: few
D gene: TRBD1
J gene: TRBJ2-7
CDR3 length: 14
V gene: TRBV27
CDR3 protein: CASSFGTGTYEQYF
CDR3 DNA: TGTGCCAGCAGTTTTGGGACAGGGACCTACGAGCAGTACTTC

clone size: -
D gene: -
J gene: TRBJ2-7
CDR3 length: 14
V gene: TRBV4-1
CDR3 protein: CASSQDGAGYEQYF
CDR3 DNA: TGCGCCAGCAGCCAGGATGGGGCGGGATACGAGCAGTACTTC

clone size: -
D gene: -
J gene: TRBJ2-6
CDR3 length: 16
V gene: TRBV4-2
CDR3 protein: CASSQVESTGANVLTF
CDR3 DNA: TGTGCCAGCAGCCAAGTCGAGTCAACTGGGGCCAACGTCCTGACTTTC

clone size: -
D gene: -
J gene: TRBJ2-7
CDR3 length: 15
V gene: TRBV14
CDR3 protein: CASSQAGTLPYEQYF
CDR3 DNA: TGTGCCAGCAGCCAAGCCGGGACTCTTCCCTACGAGCAGTACTTC